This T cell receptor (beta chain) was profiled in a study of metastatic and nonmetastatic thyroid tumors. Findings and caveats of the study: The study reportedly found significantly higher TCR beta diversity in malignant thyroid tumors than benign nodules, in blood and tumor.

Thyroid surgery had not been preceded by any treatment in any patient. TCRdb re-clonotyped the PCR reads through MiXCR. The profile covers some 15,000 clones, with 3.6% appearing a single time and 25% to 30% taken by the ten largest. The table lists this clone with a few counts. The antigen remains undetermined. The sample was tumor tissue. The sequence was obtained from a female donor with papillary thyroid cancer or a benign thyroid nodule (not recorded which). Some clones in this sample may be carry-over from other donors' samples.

CDR3 DNA: TGTGCCAGCTTAAGGACTAGGTGGAGTGAGCAGTTCTTC. Protein sequence: CASLRTRWSEQFF. The V call is TRBV6-1, the J call TRBJ2-1, with 7 bases that match TRBD2. The length of the CDR3 is 13 residues. Germline lookup yields CDR1 MNHNS and CDR2 SASEGT. The V gene end was trimmed by 8 bases and the J gene end by 9 bases; junction bases not matched to a gene: 10.